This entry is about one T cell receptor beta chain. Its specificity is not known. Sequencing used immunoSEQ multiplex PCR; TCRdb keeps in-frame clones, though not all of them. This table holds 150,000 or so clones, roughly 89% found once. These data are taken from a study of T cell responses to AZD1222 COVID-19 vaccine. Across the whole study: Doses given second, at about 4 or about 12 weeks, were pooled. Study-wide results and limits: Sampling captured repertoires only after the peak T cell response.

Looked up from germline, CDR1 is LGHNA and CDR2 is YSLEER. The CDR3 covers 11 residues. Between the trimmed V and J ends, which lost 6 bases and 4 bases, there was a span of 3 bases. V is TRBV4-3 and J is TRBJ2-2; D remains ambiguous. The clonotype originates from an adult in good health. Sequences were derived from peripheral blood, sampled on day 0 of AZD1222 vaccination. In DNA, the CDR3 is TGCGCCAGCAGTTCCACCGGGGAGCTGTTTTTT. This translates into CASSSTGELFF.